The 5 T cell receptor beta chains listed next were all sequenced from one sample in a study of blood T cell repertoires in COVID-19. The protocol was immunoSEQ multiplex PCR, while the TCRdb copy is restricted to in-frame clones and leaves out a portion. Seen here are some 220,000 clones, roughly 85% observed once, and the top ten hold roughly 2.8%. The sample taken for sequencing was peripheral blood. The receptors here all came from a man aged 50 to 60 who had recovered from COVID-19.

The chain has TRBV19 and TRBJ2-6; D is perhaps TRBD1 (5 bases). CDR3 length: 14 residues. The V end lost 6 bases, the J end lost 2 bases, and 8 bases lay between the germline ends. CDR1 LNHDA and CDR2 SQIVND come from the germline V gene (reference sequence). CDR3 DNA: TGTGCCAGTAGCCTCAGGGCTGGGGCCAACGTCCTGACTTTC. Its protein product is CASSLRAGANVLTF.

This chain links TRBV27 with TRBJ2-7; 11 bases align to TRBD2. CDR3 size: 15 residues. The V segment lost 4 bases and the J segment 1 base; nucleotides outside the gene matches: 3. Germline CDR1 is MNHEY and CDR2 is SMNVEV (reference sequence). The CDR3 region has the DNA TGTGCCAGCAGTTCCGCTAGCGGGGGGTCCTACGAGCAGTACTTC. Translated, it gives CASSSASGGSYEQYF.

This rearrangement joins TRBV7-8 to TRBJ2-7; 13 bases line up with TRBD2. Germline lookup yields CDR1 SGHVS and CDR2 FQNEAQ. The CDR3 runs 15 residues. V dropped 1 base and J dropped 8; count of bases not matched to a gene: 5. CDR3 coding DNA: TGTGCCAGCAGCTTAGGAACCGGGACTAGCGGGAAGCAGTACTTC. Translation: CASSLGTGTSGKQYF.

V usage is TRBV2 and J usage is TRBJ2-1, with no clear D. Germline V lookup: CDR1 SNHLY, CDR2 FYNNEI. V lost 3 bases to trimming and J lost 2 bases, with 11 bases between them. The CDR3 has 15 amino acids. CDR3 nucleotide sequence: TGTGCCAGCAGTGAGTCAGATATTACCTACAATGAGCAGTTCTTC. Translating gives CASSESDITYNEQFF.

The CDR3 DNA sequence: TGCGCCAGCAATTTAGGCCTAGCCACCTACGAGCAGTACTTC. The encoded protein is CASNLGLATYEQYF. V and J are TRBV10-2 and TRBJ2-7; D possibly corresponds to TRBD2 (5 bases). Germline V gene lookup returns CDR1 WSHSY and CDR2 SAAADI. This CDR3 has 14 residues. V was cut by 7 bases and J by 2 bases, with 15 bases left in between.